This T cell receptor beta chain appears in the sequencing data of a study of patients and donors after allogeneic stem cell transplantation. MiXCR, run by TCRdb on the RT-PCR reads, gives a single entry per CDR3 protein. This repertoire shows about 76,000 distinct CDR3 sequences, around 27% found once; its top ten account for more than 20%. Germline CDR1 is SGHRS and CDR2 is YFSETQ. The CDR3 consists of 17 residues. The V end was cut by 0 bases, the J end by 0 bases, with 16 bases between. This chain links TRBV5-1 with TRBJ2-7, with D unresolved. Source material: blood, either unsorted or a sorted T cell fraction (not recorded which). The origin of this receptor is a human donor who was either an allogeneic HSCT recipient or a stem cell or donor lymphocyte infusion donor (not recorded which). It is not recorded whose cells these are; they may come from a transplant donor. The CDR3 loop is CASSLVPGQLFSYEQYF. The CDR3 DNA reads TGCGCCAGCAGCTTGGTACCCGGGCAGCTATTCTCCTACGAGCAGTACTTC.